This TCR beta chain was identified in a study of CD8 T cells in ankylosing spondylitis. The study, taken as a whole, reports: Matched synovial fluid from ankylosing spondylitis patients was reported to be enriched for disease-linked clones. Clones linked to the disease showed a CD8+ phenotype. They occurred at relatively low frequencies in peripheral blood.

The germline CDR1 and CDR2 sequences are KGHSH and LQKENI. This CDR3 region has 17 residues. V lost 2 bases to trimming and J lost 3 bases; unmatched junction nucleotides: 9. TCRdb used MiXCR to reprocess the 5' RACE reads, holding one entry per CDR3 protein. The table includes approximately 150,000 distinct CDR3 sequences, roughly 30% detected once. Points on this clonotype: Antigen: not known.

The TCR comes from a male donor with ankylosing spondylitis. The specimen sequenced was synovial fluid, either unsorted or a sorted T cell fraction (not recorded which). The chain recombines TRBV18 with TRBJ2-2, with 7 nucleotides matching TRBD2. CDR3 region: CASSPARGGEYTGELFF. For the CDR3, the DNA is TGTGCCAGCTCACCAGCGCGCGGGGGAGAATACACCGGGGAGCTGTTTTTT.